This is a list of T cell receptor beta chains from one sample in a study of human T cells and chemical hapten exposure. Each CDR3 protein is one row after TCRdb ran MiXCR on the 5' RACE reads. The sample lists tens of thousands of distinct CDR3 sequences; more than 15% were seen once. The receptors were gathered from a female donor in good health. CDR3s include the opening cysteine and the closing phenylalanine or tryptophan. D genes are given only for firm matches. The size entry is marked missing in some rows and otherwise reads once, few, many or a size class.

length: 15
D: TRBD2
V: TRBV25-1
J: TRBJ2-3
size: many
CDR3: CASSNSGGATDTQYF
DNA: TGTGCCAGCAGCAATAGCGGGGGGGCCACAGATACGCAGTATTTT

length: 18
D: TRBD1
V: TRBV24-1
J: TRBJ1-2
size: NA
CDR3: CATTYTGTGVSGDYGYTF
DNA: TGTGCCACCACATACACGGGGACAGGGGTTTCCGGGGACTATGGCTACACCTTC

length: 13
D: NA
V: TRBV27
J: TRBJ1-1
size: NA
CDR3: CASSLSVGTEAFF
DNA: TGTGCCAGCAGTTTATCTGTAGGGACTGAAGCTTTCTTT

length: 16
D: NA
V: TRBV11-2
J: TRBJ1-2
size: few
CDR3: CASSLSGGVINYGYTF
DNA: TGTGCCAGCAGCTTATCCGGCGGGGTTATTAACTATGGCTACACCTTC

length: 16
D: TRBD1
V: TRBV20-1
J: TRBJ1-1
size: NA
CDR3: CSARRTGGSMNTEAFF
DNA: TGCAGTGCTAGGCGGACAGGGGGATCCATGAACACTGAAGCTTTCTTT

length: 15
D: NA
V: TRBV9
J: TRBJ2-5
size: NA
CDR3: CASSPRQQGKETQYF
DNA: TGTGCCAGCAGCCCCCGGCAACAGGGTAAAGAGACCCAGTACTTC

length: 14
D: TRBD1
V: TRBV6-2/TRBV6-3
J: TRBJ1-6
size: NA
CDR3: CASTRTGLGSPLNF
DNA: TGTGCCAGCACCCGGACAGGCTTGGGTTCACCCCTCAACTTT

length: 17
D: TRBD1
V: TRBV6-6
J: TRBJ1-5
size: NA
CDR3: CASSYWPGQGHNQPQHF
DNA: TGTGCCAGCAGTTACTGGCCGGGACAGGGCCACAATCAGCCCCAGCATTTT

length: 13
D: NA
V: TRBV20-1
J: TRBJ2-7
size: many
CDR3: CSAHISGPYEQYF
DNA: TGCAGTGCGCACATCAGCGGTCCATACGAGCAGTACTTC

length: 14
D: TRBD2
V: TRBV20-1
J: TRBJ2-3
size: NA
CDR3: CSASGLASTDTQYF
DNA: TGCAGTGCTTCGGGACTAGCGAGCACAGATACGCAGTATTTT

length: 15
D: TRBD1
V: TRBV6-1
J: TRBJ1-5
size: few
CDR3: CASSETDRGDQPQHF
DNA: TGTGCCAGCAGTGAAACAGACAGGGGAGATCAGCCCCAGCATTTT

length: 21
D: NA
V: TRBV6-5
J: TRBJ2-3
size: NA
CDR3: CASSYSKVIFPGRRNTDTQYF
DNA: TGTGCCAGCAGTTACTCGAAAGTCATTTTTCCGGGGAGGAGGAACACAGATACGCAGTATTTT

length: 13
D: NA
V: TRBV6-2/TRBV6-3
J: TRBJ1-5
size: few
CDR3: CASSRTPNQPQHF
DNA: TGTGCCAGCAGTCGAACTCCAAATCAGCCCCAGCATTTT

length: 16
D: TRBD1
V: TRBV7-9
J: TRBJ1-6
size: many
CDR3: CASSSGRQGKLSPLHF
DNA: TGTGCCAGCAGCTCAGGCCGACAGGGGAAACTTTCACCCCTCCACTTT

length: 15
D: NA
V: TRBV5-8
J: TRBJ1-6
size: many
CDR3: CASSLFRGNNSPLHF
DNA: TGTGCCAGCAGCTTGTTTAGAGGGAATAATTCACCCCTCCACTTT

length: 14
D: NA
V: TRBV2
J: TRBJ1-5
size: NA
CDR3: CASSARVSNQPQHF
DNA: TGTGCCAGCAGTGCGAGGGTGAGCAATCAGCCCCAGCATTTT

length: 17
D: TRBD2
V: TRBV9
J: TRBJ2-2
size: few
CDR3: CASSKGLAGFLTGELFF
DNA: TGTGCCAGCAGCAAGGGACTAGCGGGGTTCTTGACCGGGGAGCTGTTTTTT

length: 14
D: TRBD1
V: TRBV29-1
J: TRBJ1-5
size: NA
CDR3: CSVAQGDANQPQHF
DNA: TGCAGCGTCGCGCAGGGGGACGCAAATCAGCCCCAGCATTTT

length: 12
D: NA
V: TRBV6-5
J: TRBJ1-3
size: few
CDR3: CATRTTGNTIYF
DNA: TGTGCCACCCGGACAACCGGAAACACCATATATTTT

length: 14
D: NA
V: TRBV5-5
J: TRBJ2-7
size: few
CDR3: CASSLGRLFYEQYF
DNA: TGTGCCAGCAGCTTGGGCAGGCTGTTTTACGAGCAGTACTTC

length: 17
D: TRBD2
V: TRBV9
J: TRBJ2-4
size: NA
CDR3: CASSVGVAGGPPHIQYF
DNA: TGTGCCAGCAGCGTAGGGGTAGCGGGGGGGCCTCCGCACATTCAGTACTTC

length: 14
D: TRBD1
V: TRBV7-8
J: TRBJ1-2
size: few
CDR3: CASSLQGDNYGYTF
DNA: TGTGCCAGCAGCTTACAGGGGGATAACTATGGCTACACCTTC

length: 14
D: NA
V: TRBV20-1
J: TRBJ2-1
size: many
CDR3: CSARDWRNYNEQFF
DNA: TGCAGTGCTAGAGATTGGCGTAATTACAATGAGCAGTTCTTC

length: 16
D: NA
V: TRBV7-8
J: TRBJ1-1
size: NA
CDR3: CASSLVGRGGVTEAFF
DNA: TGTGCCAGCAGCTTAGTCGGACGAGGGGGGGTTACTGAAGCTTTCTTT

length: 15
D: NA
V: TRBV19
J: TRBJ1-5
size: few
CDR3: CASSMPGDRNQPQHF
DNA: TGTGCCAGTAGTATGCCAGGGGACCGCAATCAGCCCCAGCATTTT

length: 14
D: NA
V: TRBV6-5
J: TRBJ2-7
size: NA
CDR3: CASSYSGGASEQYF
DNA: TGTGCCAGCAGTTACTCGGGGGGAGCCTCCGAGCAGTACTTC

length: 17
D: NA
V: TRBV4-1
J: TRBJ1-1
size: NA
CDR3: CASSQGSGGLMNTEAFF
DNA: TGCGCCAGCAGCCAAGGTAGCGGGGGACTCATGAACACTGAAGCTTTCTTT

length: 12
D: TRBD1
V: TRBV20-1
J: TRBJ1-1
size: NA
CDR3: CSARQGNTEAFF
DNA: TGCAGTGCGAGACAGGGGAACACTGAAGCTTTCTTT

length: 13
D: NA
V: TRBV4-3
J: TRBJ2-1
size: many
CDR3: CASSQDPYNEQFF
DNA: TGCGCCAGCAGCCAAGACCCTTACAATGAGCAGTTCTTC

length: 13
D: TRBD1
V: TRBV2
J: TRBJ1-4
size: NA
CDR3: CASQGQSNEKLFF
DNA: TGTGCCTCCCAGGGACAGTCTAATGAAAAACTGTTTTTT

length: 14
D: NA
V: TRBV7-9
J: TRBJ1-6
size: many
CDR3: CASSLGGLGFALHF
DNA: TGTGCCAGCAGCTTAGGGGGTTTGGGGTTCGCCCTCCACTTT

length: 20
D: TRBD2
V: TRBV6-1
J: TRBJ2-1
size: few
CDR3: CASSEGSLAGGPSSYNEQFF
DNA: TGTGCCAGCAGTGAAGGTTCCCTAGCGGGGGGCCCTAGCTCCTACAATGAGCAGTTCTTC

length: 13
D: NA
V: TRBV29-1
J: TRBJ1-3
size: few
CDR3: CSVIKTAANTIYF
DNA: TGCAGCGTTATTAAGACAGCGGCAAACACCATATATTTT

length: 15
D: NA
V: TRBV5-4
J: TRBJ2-1
size: few
CDR3: CASSSIRQSGNEQFF
DNA: TGTGCCAGCAGTTCGATCCGGCAGTCTGGGAATGAGCAGTTCTTC

length: 14
D: NA
V: TRBV5-5
J: TRBJ2-1
size: NA
CDR3: CASSQSQGYNEQFF
DNA: TGTGCCAGCAGCCAATCCCAGGGATACAATGAGCAGTTCTTC

length: 14
D: TRBD1
V: TRBV11-2
J: TRBJ2-7
size: many
CDR3: CASSPGQGGYEQYF
DNA: TGTGCCAGCAGCCCCGGACAGGGGGGGTACGAGCAGTACTTC

length: 14
D: NA
V: TRBV7-2
J: TRBJ2-3
size: NA
CDR3: CASSSLGPTDTQYF
DNA: TGTGCCAGCAGCTCCCTGGGCCCAACAGATACGCAGTATTTT

length: 15
D: NA
V: TRBV11-2
J: TRBJ2-2
size: few
CDR3: CASSLQGFGTGELFF
DNA: TGTGCCAGCAGCTTGCAGGGGTTCGGCACCGGGGAGCTGTTTTTT

length: 14
D: NA
V: TRBV5-1
J: TRBJ2-1
size: few
CDR3: CASSLEPSSNEQFF
DNA: TGCGCCAGCAGCTTGGAACCCTCCTCCAATGAGCAGTTCTTC

length: 16
D: NA
V: TRBV4-1
J: TRBJ1-2
size: NA
CDR3: CASSPQGAGTSYGYTF
DNA: TGCGCCAGCAGCCCCCAAGGGGCAGGAACGAGCTATGGCTACACCTTC